This T cell receptor (beta chain) is drawn from a study of shared clonotypes between healthy human individuals. Whole-study context: Three plates were used per donor for CD4 naive, three for CD4 memory, two for CD8 naive and one for CD8 memory.

Germline CDR1 SGHVS, CDR2 FQNEAQ. The length of the CDR3 is 14 residues. V lost 0 bases and J 5 bases, leaving 9 bases between the germline ends. Sequencing was performed with immunoSEQ multiplex PCR; in TCRdb, only in-frame clones are kept and a portion is missing. The repertoire holds about 79,000 clones, with about 61% as singletons. Source material: memory CD8+ T cells sorted from blood. Subset here: CD45RO+ cells pooled with CCR7-negative TemRA cells. This chain connects TRBV7-8 to TRBJ2-3; D gene uncertain. The origin of this receptor is a young man in good health. The CDR3 sequence: CASSLAGYGDTQYF. The CDR3 DNA reads as TGTGCCAGCAGCTTAGCAGGGTATGGAGATACGCAGTATTTT.